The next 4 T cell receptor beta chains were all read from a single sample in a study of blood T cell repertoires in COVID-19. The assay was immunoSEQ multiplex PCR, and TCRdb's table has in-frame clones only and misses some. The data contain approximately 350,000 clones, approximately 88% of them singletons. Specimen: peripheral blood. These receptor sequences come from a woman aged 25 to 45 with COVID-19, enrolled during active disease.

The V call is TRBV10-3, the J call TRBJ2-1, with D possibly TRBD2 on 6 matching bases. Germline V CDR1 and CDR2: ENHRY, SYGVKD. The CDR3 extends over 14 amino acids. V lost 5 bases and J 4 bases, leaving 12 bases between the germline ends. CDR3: CAISPGDSYNEQFF. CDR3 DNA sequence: TGTGCCATCAGTCCTGGGGACTCTTACAATGAGCAGTTCTTC.

CDR3 nucleotides: TGTGCCAGCAGCGTAGGAGTCTCTGGAAACACCATATATTTT. It specifies CASSVGVSGNTIYF. This rearrangement joins TRBV9 to TRBJ1-3; no definite D call. This CDR3 comprises 14 residues. CDR1 is SGDLS and CDR2 is YYNGEE in the germline V gene. Trimming removed 0 bases at V and 0 bases at J, with 4 bases between.

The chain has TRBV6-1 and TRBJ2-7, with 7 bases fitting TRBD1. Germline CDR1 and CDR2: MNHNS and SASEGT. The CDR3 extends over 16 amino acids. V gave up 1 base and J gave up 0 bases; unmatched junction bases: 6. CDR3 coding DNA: TGTGCCAGCAGTGAAGTGGGCAGGGGGAGCTCCTACGAGCAGTACTTC. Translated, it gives CASSEVGRGSSYEQYF.

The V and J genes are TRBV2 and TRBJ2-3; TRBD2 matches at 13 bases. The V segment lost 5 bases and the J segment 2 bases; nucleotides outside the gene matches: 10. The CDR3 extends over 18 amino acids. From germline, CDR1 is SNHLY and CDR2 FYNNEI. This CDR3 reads CASSQLAGGGRVTDTQYF. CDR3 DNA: TGTGCCAGCAGTCAACTAGCGGGGGGGGGTCGCGTCACAGATACGCAGTATTTT.